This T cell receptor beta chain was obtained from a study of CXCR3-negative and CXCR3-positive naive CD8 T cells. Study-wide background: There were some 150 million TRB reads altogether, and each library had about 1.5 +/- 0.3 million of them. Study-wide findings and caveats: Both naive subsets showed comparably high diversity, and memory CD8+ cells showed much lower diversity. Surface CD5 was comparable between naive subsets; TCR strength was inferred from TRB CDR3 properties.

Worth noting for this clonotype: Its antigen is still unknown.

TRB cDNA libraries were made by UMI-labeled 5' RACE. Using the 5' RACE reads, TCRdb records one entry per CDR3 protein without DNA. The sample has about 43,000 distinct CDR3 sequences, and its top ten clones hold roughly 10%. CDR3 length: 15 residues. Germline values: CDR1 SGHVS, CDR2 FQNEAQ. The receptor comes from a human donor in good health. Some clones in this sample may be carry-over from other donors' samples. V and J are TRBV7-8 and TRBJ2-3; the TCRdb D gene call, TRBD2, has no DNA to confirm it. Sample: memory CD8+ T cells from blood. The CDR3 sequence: CASSLGLAGLDTQYF. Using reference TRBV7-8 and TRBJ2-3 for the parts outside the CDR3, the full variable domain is GAGVSQSPRYKVAKRGQDVALRCDPISGHVSLFWYQQALGQGPEFLTYFQNEAQLDKSGLPSDRFFAERPEGSVSTLKIQRTQQEDSAVYLCASSLGLAGLDTQYFGPGTRLTVL.